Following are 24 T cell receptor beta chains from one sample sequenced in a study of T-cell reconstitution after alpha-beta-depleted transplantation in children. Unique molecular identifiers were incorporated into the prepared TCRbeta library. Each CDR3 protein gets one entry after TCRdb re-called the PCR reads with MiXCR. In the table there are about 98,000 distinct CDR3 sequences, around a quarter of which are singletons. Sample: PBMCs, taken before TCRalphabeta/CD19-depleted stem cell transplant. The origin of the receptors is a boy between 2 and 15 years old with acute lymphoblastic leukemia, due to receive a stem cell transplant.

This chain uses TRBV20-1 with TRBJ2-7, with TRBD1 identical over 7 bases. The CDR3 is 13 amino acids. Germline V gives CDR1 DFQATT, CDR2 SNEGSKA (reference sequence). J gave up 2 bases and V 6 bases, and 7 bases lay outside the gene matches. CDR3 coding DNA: TGCAGTGCAGAGAGGGGGCTAGCCTACGAGCAGTACTTC. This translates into CSAERGLAYEQYF.

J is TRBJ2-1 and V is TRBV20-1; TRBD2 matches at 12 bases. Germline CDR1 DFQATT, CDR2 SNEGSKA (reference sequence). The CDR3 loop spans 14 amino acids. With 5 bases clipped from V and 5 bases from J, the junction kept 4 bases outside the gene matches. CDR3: CSASGLAGNNEQFF. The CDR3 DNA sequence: TGCAGTGCTTCTGGACTAGCGGGAAACAATGAGCAGTTCTTC.

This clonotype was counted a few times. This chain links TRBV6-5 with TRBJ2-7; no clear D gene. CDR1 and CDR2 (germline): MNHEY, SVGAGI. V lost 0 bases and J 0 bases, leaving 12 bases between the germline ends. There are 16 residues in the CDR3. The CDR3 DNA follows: TGTGCCAGCAGTTACTCGATTCGCGGTGGCTCCTACGAGCAGTACTTC. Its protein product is CASSYSIRGGSYEQYF.

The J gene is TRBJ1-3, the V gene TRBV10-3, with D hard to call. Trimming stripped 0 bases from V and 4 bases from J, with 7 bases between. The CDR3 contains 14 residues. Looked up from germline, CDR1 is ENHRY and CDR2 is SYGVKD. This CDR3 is CAISESVQGNTIYF. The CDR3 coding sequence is TGTGCCATCAGTGAGTCGGTACAGGGAAACACCATATATTTT.

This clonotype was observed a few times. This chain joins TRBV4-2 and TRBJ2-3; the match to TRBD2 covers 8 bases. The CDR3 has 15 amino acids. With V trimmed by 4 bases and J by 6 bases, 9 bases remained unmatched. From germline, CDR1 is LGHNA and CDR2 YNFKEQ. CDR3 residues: CASSPTSGASDTQYF. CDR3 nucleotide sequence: TGTGCCAGCAGCCCCACTAGCGGAGCGTCCGATACGCAGTATTTT.

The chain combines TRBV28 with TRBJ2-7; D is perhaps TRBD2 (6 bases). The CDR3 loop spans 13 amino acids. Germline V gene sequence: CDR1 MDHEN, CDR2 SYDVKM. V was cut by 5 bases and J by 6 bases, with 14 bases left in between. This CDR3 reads CASSPRRVAEQYF. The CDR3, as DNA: TGTGCCAGCAGTCCGCGGAGGGTCGCCGAGCAGTACTTC. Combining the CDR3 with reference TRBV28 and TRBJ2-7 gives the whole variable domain DVKVTQSSRYLVKRTGEKVFLECVQDMDHENMFWYRQDPGLGLRLIYFSYDVKMKEKGDIPEGYSVSREKKERFSLILESASTNQTSMYLCASSPRRVAEQYFGPGTRLTVT.

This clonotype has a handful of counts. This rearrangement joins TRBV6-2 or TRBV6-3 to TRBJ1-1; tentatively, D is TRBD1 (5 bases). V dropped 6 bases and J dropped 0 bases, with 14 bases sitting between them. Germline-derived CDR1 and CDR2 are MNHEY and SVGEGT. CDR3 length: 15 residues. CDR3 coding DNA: TGTGCCAGCAGGACAGCGGAGGGAGTGAACACTGAAGCTTTCTTT. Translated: CASRTAEGVNTEAFF.

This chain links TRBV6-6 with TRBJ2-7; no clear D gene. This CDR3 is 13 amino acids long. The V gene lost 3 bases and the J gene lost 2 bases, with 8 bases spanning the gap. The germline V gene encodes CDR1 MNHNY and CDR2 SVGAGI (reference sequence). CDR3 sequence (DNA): TGTGCCAGCAGTTATGGTTTTACCTACGAGCAGTACTTC. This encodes CASSYGFTYEQYF.

The CDR3: CASSLGQINQPQHF. DNA of the CDR3: TGTGCCAGCAGTTTGGGACAGATAAATCAGCCCCAGCATTTT. This sequence joins TRBV12-3 or TRBV12-4 and TRBJ1-5, with 7 bases that match TRBD1. Trimming cost V 3 bases and J 4 bases; bases outside gene matches: 3. CDR3 length equals 14 residues.

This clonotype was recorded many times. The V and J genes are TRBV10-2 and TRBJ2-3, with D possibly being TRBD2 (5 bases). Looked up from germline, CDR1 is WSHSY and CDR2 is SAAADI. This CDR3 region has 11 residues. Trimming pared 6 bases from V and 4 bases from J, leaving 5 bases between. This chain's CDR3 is CASRDSDTQYF. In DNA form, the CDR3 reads TGCGCCAGCAGGGACTCAGATACGCAGTATTTT.

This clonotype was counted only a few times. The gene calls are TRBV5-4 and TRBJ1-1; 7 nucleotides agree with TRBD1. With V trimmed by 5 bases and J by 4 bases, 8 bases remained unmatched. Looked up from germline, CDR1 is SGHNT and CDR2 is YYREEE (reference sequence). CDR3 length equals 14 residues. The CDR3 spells CASSQSQGGTEAFF. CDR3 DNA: TGTGCCAGCAGTCAATCTCAGGGGGGCACTGAAGCTTTCTTT. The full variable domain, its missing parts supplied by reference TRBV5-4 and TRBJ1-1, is ETGVTQSPTHLIKTRGQQVTLRCSSQSGHNTVSWYQQALGQGPQFIFQYYREEENGRGNFPPRFSGLQFPNYSSELNVNALELDDSALYLCASSQSQGGTEAFFGQGTRLTVV.

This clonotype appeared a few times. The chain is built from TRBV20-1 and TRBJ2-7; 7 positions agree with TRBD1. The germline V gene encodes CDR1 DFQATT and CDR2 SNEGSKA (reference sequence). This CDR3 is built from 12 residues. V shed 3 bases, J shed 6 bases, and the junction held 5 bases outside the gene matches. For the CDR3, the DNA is TGCAGTGCTAGGAAACAGGGGTTCGAGCAGTACTTC. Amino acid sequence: CSARKQGFEQYF.

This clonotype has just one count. CDR3 sequence reads: CASSQESQVTGELFF. Written as DNA, the CDR3 is TGCGCCAGCAGCCAAGAGTCTCAGGTCACCGGGGAGCTGTTTTTT. The J gene is TRBJ2-2, the V gene TRBV4-1; no clear D. CDR1 and CDR2 from the germline V gene are MGHRA and YSYEKL. Trimming removed 0 bases from V and 4 bases from J, with 9 bases in between. The CDR3 sequence is 15 residues long.

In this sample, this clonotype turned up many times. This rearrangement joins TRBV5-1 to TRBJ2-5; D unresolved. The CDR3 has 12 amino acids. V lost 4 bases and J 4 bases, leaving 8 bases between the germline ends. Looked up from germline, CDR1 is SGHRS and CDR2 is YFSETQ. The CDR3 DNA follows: TGCGCCAGCAGCGGCACCCGAGAGACCCAGTACTTC. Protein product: CASSGTRETQYF. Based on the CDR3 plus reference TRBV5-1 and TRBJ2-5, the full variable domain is KAGVTQTPRYLIKTRGQQVTLSCSPISGHRSVSWYQQTPGQGLQFLFEYFSETQRNKGNFPGRFSGRQFSNSRSEMNVSTLELGDSALYLCASSGTRETQYFGPGTRLLVL.

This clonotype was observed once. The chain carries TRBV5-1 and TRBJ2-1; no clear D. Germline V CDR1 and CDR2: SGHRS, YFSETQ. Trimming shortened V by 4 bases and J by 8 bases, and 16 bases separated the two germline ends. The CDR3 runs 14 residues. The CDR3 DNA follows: TGCGCCAGCAGCCCCTTAGGAGAAACTGATGAGCAGTTCTTC. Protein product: CASSPLGETDEQFF.

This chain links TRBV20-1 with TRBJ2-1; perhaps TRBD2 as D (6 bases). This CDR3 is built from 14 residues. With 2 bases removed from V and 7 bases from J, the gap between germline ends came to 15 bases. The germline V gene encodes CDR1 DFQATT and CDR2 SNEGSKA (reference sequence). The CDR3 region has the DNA TGCAGTGCTAGAATTGGGAGGCCTTTGAATGAGCAGTTCTTC. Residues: CSARIGRPLNEQFF.

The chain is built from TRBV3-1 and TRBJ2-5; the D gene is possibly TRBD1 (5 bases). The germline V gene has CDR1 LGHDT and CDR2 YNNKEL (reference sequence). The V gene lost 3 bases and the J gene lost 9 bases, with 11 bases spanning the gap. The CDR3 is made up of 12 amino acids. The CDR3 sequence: CASSQLLGPQYF. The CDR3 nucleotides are TGTGCCAGCAGCCAGCTCTTGGGGCCCCAGTACTTC.

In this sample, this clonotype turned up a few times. CDR3 sequence (DNA): TGCAGTGCTCCGAGACAGTTGAACACTGAAGCTTTCTTT. Translated: CSAPRQLNTEAFF. The chain combines TRBV20-1 with TRBJ1-1; weak D call: TRBD1 (5 bases). V lost 5 bases, J lost 0 bases, and 10 bases lay in between. This CDR3 is 13 amino acids long. Germline assignment: CDR1 DFQATT and CDR2 SNEGSKA (reference sequence).

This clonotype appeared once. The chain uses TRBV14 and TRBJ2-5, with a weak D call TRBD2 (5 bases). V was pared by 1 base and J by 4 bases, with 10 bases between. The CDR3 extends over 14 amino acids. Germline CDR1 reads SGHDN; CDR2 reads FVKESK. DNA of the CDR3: TGTGCCAGCAGCCAAGGTGGGAGTCGAGAGACCCAGTACTTC. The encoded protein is CASSQGGSRETQYF. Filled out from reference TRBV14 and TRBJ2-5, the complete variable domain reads EAGVTQFPSHSVIEKGQTVTLRCDPISGHDNLYWYRRVMGKEIKFLLHFVKESKQDESGMPNNRFLAERTGGTYSTLKVQPAELEDSGVYFCASSQGGSRETQYFGPGTRLLVL.

This CDR3 reads CASSLGGLLQETQYF. The CDR3 nucleotides are TGCGCCAGCAGCTTGGGTGGCTTACTTCAAGAGACCCAGTACTTC. The J gene is TRBJ2-5, the V gene TRBV5-1; no reliable D call. The CDR3 is 15 residues long. With 0 bases removed from V and 2 bases from J, the gap between germline ends came to 11 bases. From germline, CDR1 is SGHRS and CDR2 YFSETQ.

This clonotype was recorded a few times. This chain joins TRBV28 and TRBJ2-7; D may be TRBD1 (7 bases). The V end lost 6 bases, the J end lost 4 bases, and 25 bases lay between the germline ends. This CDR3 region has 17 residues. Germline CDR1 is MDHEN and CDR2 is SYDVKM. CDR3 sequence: CASRGLGLRDRSYEQYF. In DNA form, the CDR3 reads TGTGCCAGCAGGGGACTGGGACTCCGGGACAGATCTTACGAGCAGTACTTC.

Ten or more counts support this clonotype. Written as DNA, the CDR3 is TGCGCCAGCAGCCAAGTCAGCGGCGGACGGTTCTACAATGAGCAGTTCTTC. This sequence encodes CASSQVSGGRFYNEQFF. V is TRBV4-1 and J is TRBJ2-1; D may be TRBD2 (5 bases). Between the trimmed V and J ends, which lost 1 base and 3 bases, there was a span of 16 bases. The CDR3 spans 17 residues. The germline V gene encodes CDR1 MGHRA and CDR2 YSYEKL.

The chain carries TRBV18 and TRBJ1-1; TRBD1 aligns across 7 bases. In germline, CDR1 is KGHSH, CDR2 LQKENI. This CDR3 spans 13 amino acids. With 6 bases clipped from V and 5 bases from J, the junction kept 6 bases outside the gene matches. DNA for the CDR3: TGTGCCAGCTCTAACAGGGGCCGGACTGAAGCTTTCTTT. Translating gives CASSNRGRTEAFF. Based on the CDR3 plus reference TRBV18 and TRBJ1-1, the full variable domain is NAGVMQNPRHLVRRRGQEARLRCSPMKGHSHVYWYRQLPEEGLKFMVYLQKENIIDESGMPKERFSAEFPKEGPSILRIQQVVRGDSAAYFCASSNRGRTEAFFGQGTRLTVV.

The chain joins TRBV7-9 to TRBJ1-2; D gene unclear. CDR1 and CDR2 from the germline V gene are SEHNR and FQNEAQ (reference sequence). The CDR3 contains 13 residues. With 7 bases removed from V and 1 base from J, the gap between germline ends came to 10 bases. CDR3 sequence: CASTNPSNYGYTF. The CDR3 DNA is TGTGCCAGCACCAACCCTAGTAACTATGGCTACACCTTC.